This T cell receptor beta chain was identified in a study of blood T cell repertoires in COVID-19. Across the whole study: COVID-19 samples, acute and convalescent, were from the United States, Italy and Spain. Sample material is recorded as cDNA or gDNA derived from T cells, B-cell-depleted T cells, or PBMCs.

Participants spanned ages roughly 18 to 95 years and resided in 20 to 30 US areas. Germline values: CDR1 SGHRS, CDR2 YFSETQ. V shed 0 bases and J 5 bases; nucleotides not matched to a gene: 3. The CDR3 is 15 amino acids. The method was immunoSEQ multiplex PCR; TCRdb's version includes in-frame clones alone and lacks a portion of them. The sample contains 300,000 to 350,000 clones, roughly 88% of which appear only once. The V call is TRBV5-1, the J call TRBJ2-3, with 10 bases lining up with TRBD2. The sequence came from a man aged 25 to 45 who had recovered from COVID-19. The specimen sequenced was PBMCs or T cells enriched from blood (not recorded which). CDR3 residues: CASSLGTSGGDTQYF. CDR3 nucleotides: TGCGCCAGCAGCTTGGGGACTAGCGGTGGAGATACGCAGTATTTT.